These 25 T cell receptor beta chains originate from one sample sequenced in a study of blood T cell repertoires in COVID-19. The repertoire was sequenced with immunoSEQ multiplex PCR; TCRdb's copy has only in-frame clones and lacks some. The table records around 100,000 clones, roughly nine tenths of them present only once. Sequencing was done on a sample of peripheral blood. The receptors originated from a man aged 50 to 59 in a cohort sampled during active COVID-19.

The chain has TRBV12-3 or TRBV12-4 and TRBJ2-5, with TRBD2 as a possible D gene (5 bases). The CDR3 contains 13 residues. V shed 4 bases and J shed 5 bases, with 11 bases lying between them. In DNA form, the CDR3 reads TGTGCCAGCAGTTCGGGGTTCGGGGAGACCCAGTACTTC. Encoded protein: CASSSGFGETQYF.

Turning to this clone: At one of its ends the junction is not consistent with the germline gene, which may arise from a read error. The rearrangement uses TRBV7-7 and TRBJ2-5; 9 bases agree with TRBD1. Germline loops: CDR1 SSHAT, CDR2 FNYEAQ (reference sequence). The CDR3 length is 15 residues. CDR3 amino acids: CASSLMGTGPETQYF. The CDR3, as DNA: TGTGCTAGCAGCTTAATGGGGACAGGGCCCGAGACCCAGTACTTC.

The CDR3, as DNA: TGTGCCAGCAGTGAGAACAGGGATAGTGAAAAACTGTTTTTT. Translation: CASSENRDSEKLFF. The V call is TRBV2, the J call TRBJ1-4; D may be TRBD1 (6 bases). Trimming removed 3 bases from V and 7 bases from J, with 12 bases in between. CDR1 SNHLY and CDR2 FYNNEI come from the germline V gene. The CDR3 loop spans 14 amino acids.

This rearrangement joins TRBV5-6 to TRBJ2-2, with TRBD2 matching 9 bases. Trimming removed 1 base from V and 5 bases from J; junction bases left unmatched: 6. The germline V gene encodes CDR1 SGHDT and CDR2 YYEEEE. The CDR3 has 16 residues. CDR3 loop: CASSLSQRGATGELFF. In DNA form, the CDR3 reads TGTGCCAGCAGCTTGTCCCAGCGGGGGGCGACCGGGGAGCTGTTTTTT.

A single count supports this clone. The genes are TRBV12-5 and TRBJ1-6, with a possible D match to TRBD1 (5 bases). CDR3 length equals 15 residues. Germline V gene data show CDR1 as LGHNT and CDR2 as FRNRAP. With 6 bases removed from V and 5 bases from J, the gap between germline ends came to 14 bases. CDR3 coding DNA: TGTGCTAGTGGCGTGGGGGGGTCCAATAATTCACCCCTCCACTTT. It codes for CASGVGGSNNSPLHF.

The chain has TRBV10-1 and TRBJ2-1; a possible D gene is TRBD1 (6 bases). Germline CDR1 reads WNHNN; CDR2 reads SYGVQD (reference sequence). The CDR3 totals 12 residues. The V end was cut by 3 bases, the J end by 12 bases, with 12 bases between. The CDR3 nucleotides read TGCGCCAGCAGTGACCCACAGGGTCCGCAGTTCTTC. It encodes CASSDPQGPQFF.

This clone was recorded only once. The chain joins TRBV29-1 to TRBJ1-2; no definite D call. V shed 7 bases and J shed 1 base, with 13 bases lying between them. The germline V gene has CDR1 SQVTM and CDR2 ANQGSEA. This CDR3 spans 13 amino acids. This chain's CDR3 is CSASTGSNYGYTF. The CDR3 coding sequence is TGCAGCGCATCTACCGGGAGTAACTATGGCTACACCTTC.

The V call is TRBV10-3, the J call TRBJ1-1; a possible D gene is TRBD1 (5 bases). V lost 10 bases, J lost 7 bases, and 22 bases lay in between. This CDR3 has 14 residues. Germline-derived CDR1 and CDR2 are ENHRY and SYGVKD. The DNA for the CDR3 is TGTGCCACCAAAGGTCCGGGCGGGGGGAATGAAGCTTTCTTT. Translation: CATKGPGGGNEAFF.

The J gene is TRBJ1-2, the V gene TRBV10-3; 7 bases line up with TRBD1. The CDR3 is made up of 14 amino acids. The V gene end was trimmed by 6 bases and the J gene end by 2 bases; junction bases not matched to a gene: 6. The V gene's germline CDR1 is ENHRY and CDR2 SYGVKD. Here the CDR3 reads CAISSTGLNYGYTF. The CDR3 region has the DNA TGTGCCATCAGCTCGACAGGGCTGAACTATGGCTACACCTTC.

Of note for this clone: At the DNA level, this CDR3 is encoded by other sequences in the same sample as well. This chain uses TRBV7-9 with TRBJ2-1, with D tentatively TRBD2 (6 bases). From germline, CDR1 is SEHNR and CDR2 FQNEAQ (reference sequence). V lost 0 bases to trimming and J lost 6 bases, with 6 bases between them. The CDR3 totals 13 residues. The CDR3 DNA sequence: TGTGCCAGCAGCTTAGCGGGGGGCAATGAGCAGTTCTTC. Translating it yields CASSLAGGNEQFF.

The chain employs TRBV28 and TRBJ2-7; 7 bases fit TRBD1. Germline V CDR1 and CDR2: MDHEN, SYDVKM. CDR3 size: 12 residues. V lost 6 bases to trimming and J lost 7 bases; unmatched junction nucleotides: 6. The CDR3 DNA reads as TGTGCCAGCAGATCGGACAGGAAAGAGCAGTACGTC. Translating gives CASRSDRKEQYV.

J is TRBJ2-3 and V is TRBV19, with a tentative D call TRBD1 (6 bases). The V end lost 5 bases, the J end lost 3 bases, and 9 bases lay between the germline ends. The CDR3 sequence is 13 residues long. Germline V CDR1 and CDR2: LNHDA, SQIVND (reference sequence). CDR3 residues: CASSWTVTDTQYF. The CDR3 nucleotides read TGTGCCAGTAGTTGGACAGTAACAGATACGCAGTATTTT. The variable domain in full, completed from reference TRBV19 and TRBJ2-3, reads DGGITQSPKYLFRKEGQNVTLSCEQNLNHDAMYWYRQDPGQGLRLIYYSQIVNDFQKGDIAEGYSVSREKKESFPLTVTSAQKNPTAFYLCASSWTVTDTQYFGPGTRLTVL.

This clone is a singleton in its sample. This chain connects TRBV5-1 to TRBJ2-5, with 7 bases that match TRBD2. V shed 1 base, J shed 1 base, and the junction held 4 bases outside the gene matches. The CDR3 length is 15 residues. Germline loops: CDR1 SGHRS, CDR2 YFSETQ. DNA of the CDR3: TGCGCCAGCAGCTTGAAGGGCGGGGGCCAAGAGACCCAGTACTTC. Amino acid sequence: CASSLKGGGQETQYF.

The chain employs TRBV6-5 and TRBJ1-2, with D possibly TRBD1 on 6 matching bases. CDR3 length: 14 amino acids. The V gene's germline CDR1 is MNHEY and CDR2 SVGAGI. V lost 6 bases and J lost 6, with 17 bases in between. For the CDR3, the DNA is TGTGCCAGCAGGCTCGGACAGATTACAGATGGCTACACCTTC. Translated, it gives CASRLGQITDGYTF.

The chain carries TRBV4-2 and TRBJ1-1; tentatively, D is TRBD1 (6 bases). Germline CDR1 is LGHNA and CDR2 is YNFKEQ. Trimming stripped 6 bases from V and 4 bases from J, with 15 bases between. The CDR3 has 14 residues. Here the CDR3 reads CASRREGGGTEAFF. In DNA form, the CDR3 reads TGTGCCAGCAGGCGGGAGGGGGGCGGCACTGAAGCTTTCTTT.

In DNA form, the CDR3 reads TGTGCCATCAGCTGGCTGGCAGGGGGCTTTGGCTACACCTTC. This translates into CAISWLAGGFGYTF. The gene calls are TRBV10-3 and TRBJ1-2; TRBD1 agrees at 8 bases. This CDR3 contains 14 residues. V lost 6 bases and J lost 7; bases outside the gene matches: 10. Germline V CDR1 and CDR2: ENHRY, SYGVKD.

This clone has just a few counts. The genes are TRBV5-8 and TRBJ1-5; 7 positions agree with TRBD1. The CDR3 sequence is 15 residues long. In germline, CDR1 is SGHTS, CDR2 YDEGEE. Unmatched junction bases numbered 8, after V lost 4 bases and J lost 4 bases. In nucleotides, the CDR3 is TGTGCCAGCAGCCGAGGAGGGACAGTTAATCAGCCCCAGCATTTT. Translation gives CASSRGGTVNQPQHF.

This clone was picked up a small number of times. This chain joins TRBV5-4 and TRBJ1-5; no clear D. From germline, CDR1 is SGHNT and CDR2 YYREEE (reference sequence). The CDR3 has 15 amino acids. The V end lost 0 bases, the J end lost 5 bases, and 12 bases lay between the germline ends. CDR3 in DNA: TGTGCCAGCAGCTTGGCCCCCGGGTCCGATCAGCCCCAGCATTTT. Its protein product is CASSLAPGSDQPQHF.

This sequence joins TRBV4-1 and TRBJ2-7, with a weak D call TRBD2 (6 bases). The CDR3 totals 14 residues. Trimming left V 0 bases short and J 6 bases short, with 12 bases between. Germline V CDR1 and CDR2: MGHRA, YSYEKL. CDR3 sequence (DNA): TGCGCCAGCAGCCAAGATCTCGGGGGACTCGAGCAGTACGTC. It translates to CASSQDLGGLEQYV.

Comment on this clone: Other nucleotide sequences from this sample produce the same CDR3. V gene TRBV10-3 combines with J gene TRBJ2-1; tentatively, D is TRBD1 (5 bases). This CDR3 has 15 amino acids. The ends were cut back, 0 bases at V and 1 base at J, with 7 bases in the middle. Looked up from germline, CDR1 is ENHRY and CDR2 is SYGVKD. CDR3 in amino acids: CAISESQGSYNEQFF. For the CDR3, the DNA is TGTGCCATCAGTGAGTCCCAGGGTTCCTACAATGAGCAGTTCTTC.

This clone has just a few counts. The chain links TRBV5-4 to TRBJ2-5, with 10 bases lining up with TRBD2. The germline V gene encodes CDR1 SGHNT and CDR2 YYREEE (reference sequence). This CDR3 has 14 amino acids. CDR3 DNA: TGTGCAAGCTCTAGCGGGGGCCCTCGGGTGACCCAGTACTTC. Its translation is CASSSGGPRVTQYF.

The chain has TRBV5-6 and TRBJ2-2, with a tentative D call TRBD2 (6 bases). Trimming took off 4 bases at V and 0 bases at J, with 10 bases between the two ends. The germline V gene encodes CDR1 SGHDT and CDR2 YYEEEE. The CDR3 covers 15 residues. The CDR3: CASSGGTANTGELFF. CDR3 DNA: TGTGCCAGCAGCGGCGGGACGGCGAACACCGGGGAGCTGTTTTTT.

The V gene is TRBV10-3, the J gene TRBJ1-4; a possible D gene is TRBD1 (5 bases). Deletions cut 0 bases from V and 8 bases from J, with 13 bases between. This CDR3 spans 15 amino acids. In germline, CDR1 is ENHRY, CDR2 SYGVKD. This CDR3 reads CAISESPQGGEKLFF. The CDR3 nucleotides are TGTGCCATCAGTGAGTCCCCCCAGGGTGGCGAAAAACTGTTTTTT.

A word on this clone: This specimen includes other DNA sequences encoding the same CDR3. The J gene is TRBJ1-5, the V gene TRBV7-2; 7 bases agree with TRBD1. The J segment lost 6 bases and the V segment lost 5 bases, leaving 4 bases of the junction unmatched. CDR3 length equals 13 residues. The germline V gene has CDR1 SGHTA and CDR2 FQGNSA. The CDR3 is CASSADRVQPQHF. CDR3 DNA sequence: TGTGCCAGCAGCGCCGACAGGGTTCAGCCCCAGCATTTT.

This clone came up once. V and J are TRBV4-1 and TRBJ2-5, with 7 bases identical to TRBD1. CDR1 is MGHRA, CDR2 YSYEKL, per germline. J lost 5 bases, V lost 0 bases, and 3 bases had no gene match. The CDR3 has 14 amino acids. CDR3 in DNA: TGCGCCAGCAGCCAAGAGACAGGGCCGGAGACCCAGTACTTC. It yields the protein CASSQETGPETQYF.